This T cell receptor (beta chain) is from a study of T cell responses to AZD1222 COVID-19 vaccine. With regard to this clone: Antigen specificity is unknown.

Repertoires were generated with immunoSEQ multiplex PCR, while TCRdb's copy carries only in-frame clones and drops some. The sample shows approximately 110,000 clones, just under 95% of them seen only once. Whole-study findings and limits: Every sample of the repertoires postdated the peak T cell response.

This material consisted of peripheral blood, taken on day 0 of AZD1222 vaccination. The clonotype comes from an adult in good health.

The CDR3 loop is CSVGTGGANQPQHF. CDR3 sequence (DNA): TGCAGCGTTGGGACAGGGGGCGCGAATCAGCCCCAGCATTTT. The gene calls are TRBV29-1 and TRBJ1-5; 11 nucleotides match TRBD1. Trimming took 4 bases from V and 4 from J; bases not matched to a gene: 3. Germline V gene lookup returns CDR1 SQVTM and CDR2 ANQGSEA. The CDR3 contains 14 residues.